This entry is about one TCR beta chain. This clonotype was seen only a few times. The antigen it binds to is not known. One base away there is no much larger clone; base qualities are not given. Interpreted using the paper, the treatment or condition label stands for: live attenuated yellow fever vaccine strain. A standard Ficoll-Paque protocol was used to isolate PBMCs from peripheral blood. Dynabeads CD4 and CD8 positive selection kits were used to isolate CD4 and CD8 T-cell fractions. RNA was extracted with TriZol from bulk PBMCs, CD4 and CD8 fractions, and dextramer-positive and dextramer-negative fractions. Sequencing was carried out with an Illumina NovaSeq 6000. Synthesis of TCR cDNA relied on 5'RACE template switching, a step that introduced a universal primer site along with unique molecular identifiers. Priming of cDNA synthesis was performed from both the TCR alpha and TCR beta constant segments. Two PCR steps were used to amplify libraries, with sample barcodes and sequencing adapters being added in the second step. Sequencing of libraries was performed on Illumina HiSeq 2500 (2x100 bp) or NovaSeq (2x150 bp). The paper's data handling went like this. MIGEC was used to demultiplex reads and collapse the reads into UMI consensus sequences, and MiXCR was used for V(D)J alignment. Vaccine-responding clonotypes were identified with edgeR using replicate PBMC samples, with FDR below 0.01 and a log2 fold change above 5 up to day 15 being required. CD4 or CD8 identity was assigned to each bulk clonotype according to whether the clonotype was present at higher abundance in the sequenced CD4 repertoire or the sequenced CD8 repertoire. TCRdb took the public reads, trimmed them with fastp at Q25, ran MiXCR for clone calling and kept in-frame beta chains. Each CDR3 protein appears once, grouped with its most common genes and DNA. The V and J calls and clone size are TCRdb's, not the authors'. This sample comprises about 200,000 distinct CDR3 sequences, approximately 3.3% of them detected only once. The ten largest clones add up to around 3% of the sample.

This specimen comes from a study of T cells after yellow fever vaccination (dated by TCRdb to between 2018 and 2020). For the study in its entirety: Libraries from fractions with low cell numbers were prepared with the SMART-Seq v4 Ultra Low Input RNA kit. To follow T-cell clones before and after primary and booster YFV17D yellow fever vaccination, bulk TCR alpha and beta repertoires were sequenced over time. Two healthy male donors made up the cohort, one aged 18 to 29 years and the other aged 30 to 40 years. Blood was collected at multiple timepoints before and after primary and secondary immunization, and bulk PBMC replicates and cell subsets were isolated. Paper-wide results and their limitations: Only a couple of donors were included in the study, so the extent to which the findings can be generalized is limited. The secondary T-cell response was found to be weaker but faster than the primary response, with a peak reached on day 5 rather than on day 15. After the booster, most of the clones that had expanded following primary vaccination were detected again (roughly 97% of CD4 and around 88% of CD8), which suggests that memory was broadly maintained. Because abundant contaminating clonotypes from the bulk population could be contained in FACS-sorted repertoires, computational filtering was required. A small share of clonotypes was detected in both CD4 and CD8 compartments, with the overlap likely arising from convergent recombination.

V is trimmed back by 5 bases and J by 4 bases, and the junction contains 20 bases that no gene match accounts for. Reading the germline V gene (reference sequence) gives CDR1 MNHEY and CDR2 SMNVEV. Spanning cysteine to phenylalanine, the CDR3 consists of 20 amino acids. Only the CDR3 part of the read is kept: 60 bases, read in frame from the first base. The sequence derives from a man aged 18 to 29 who received the YFV17D yellow fever vaccine. Sequenced material: CD4+ T cells sorted from PBMCs, taken 10 days after the yellow fever booster vaccination. The chain is encoded by TRBV27 joined to TRBJ2-3, with 11 central nucleotides matching TRBD2. The nucleotides read TGTGCCAGCAGTACCGCACCTCCGGGACTAGCGGACATATTCTCAGATACGCAGTATTTT. It codes for CASSTAPPGLADIFSDTQYF.